The clone carrying this TCR beta chain appeared a few times. TCRdb re-called the 5' RACE reads with MiXCR, one entry per CDR3 protein. Among around 200,000 distinct CDR3 sequences, over 8% were seen once, and the ten largest hold 5% to 5.5%. The source of the sample is a study of identical twins. CDR3 size: 13 residues. Trimming left V 7 bases short and J 8 bases short, with 12 bases between. Germline V gives CDR1 LNHNV, CDR2 YYDKDF (reference sequence). The specimen was memory (CD45RO+) T cells sorted from blood. The chain employs TRBV15 and TRBJ1-6; D unclear. The clonotype originates from a woman younger than 30 in good health. Written as DNA, the CDR3 is TGTGCCACCACCCAAATGGGCGATTCACCCCTCCACTTT. Translating gives CATTQMGDSPLHF. Drawing the rest from reference TRBV15 and TRBJ1-6, the complete variable domain is DAMVIQNPRYQVTQFGKPVTLSCSQTLNHNVMYWYQQKSSQAPKLLFHYYDKDFNNEADTPDNFQSRRPNTSFCFLDIRSPGLGDTAMYLCATTQMGDSPLHFGNGTRLTVT.